The clone carrying this TCR beta chain showed up just once. These data belong to a study of cytomegalovirus exposure and HLA in healthy donors. Produced via immunoSEQ multiplex PCR; TCRdb's table is partial and in-frame only. The sample holds more than 300,000 clones, 75% to 90% seen once. V trimming: 6 bases; J trimming: 2 bases; junction bases outside the gene matches: 6. The CDR3 covers 15 residues. Germline-derived CDR1 and CDR2 are LNHDA and SQIVND (reference sequence). Source material: PBMCs. J is TRBJ2-1 and V is TRBV19; TRBD2 agrees at 8 bases. This TCR was sampled from a young woman in good health and CMV-seronegative. CDR3 in amino acids: CASSRGGPPYNEQFF. The CDR3 nucleotides read TGTGCCAGTAGCCGCGGGGGGCCCCCCTACAATGAGCAGTTCTTC.